Following are 19 T cell receptor beta chains from one sample sequenced in a study of T-cell reconstitution after alpha-beta-depleted transplantation in children. Molecular barcoding with unique molecular identifiers was used for the TCRbeta library. TCRdb re-analysed the PCR reads in MiXCR, keeping a single row per CDR3 protein. The top ten clones hold over 3.5% of a sample with 350,000 to 400,000 distinct CDR3 sequences, just over 20% of them seen once. Sequencing used PBMCs from the stem cell graft donor, obtained from the stem cell graft. These receptors were collected from a human donor who donated a stem cell graft to a child with acute myeloid leukemia.

This clonotype was detected a few times. CDR3 residues: CASSPSGTQDTQYF. CDR3 nucleotides: TGCGCCAGCAGCCCTAGCGGGACCCAAGATACGCAGTATTTT. V gene TRBV4-1 combines with J gene TRBJ2-3, with 9 bases fitting TRBD2. The junction had 4 bases not matched to a gene; V was cut back by 4 bases and J by 5 bases. The CDR3 has 14 amino acids. Germline lookup yields CDR1 MGHRA and CDR2 YSYEKL.

The chain couples TRBV5-1 to TRBJ1-1; 8 bases are shared with TRBD1. V lost 4 bases and J lost 0; bases outside the gene matches: 5. Looked up from germline, CDR1 is SGHRS and CDR2 is YFSETQ. The CDR3 extends over 15 amino acids. DNA of the CDR3: TGCGCCAGCAGCCAACGGACAGGGATGAACACTGAAGCTTTCTTT. Translated, it gives CASSQRTGMNTEAFF.

This clonotype was detected ten times or more. V usage is TRBV12-3 or TRBV12-4 and J usage is TRBJ2-3; no clear D gene. V was clipped by 1 base and J by 4 bases, with 15 bases between them. The CDR3 has 16 residues. The CDR3 region has the DNA TGTGCCAGCAGTTTAGGAGGTGGGAAAGGCGCAGATACGCAGTATTTT. As protein: CASSLGGGKGADTQYF.

This clonotype was recorded a few times. The rearrangement links TRBV20-1 to TRBJ2-3, with D maybe TRBD1 (6 bases). This CDR3 spans 12 amino acids. V lost 4 bases, J lost 8 bases, and 13 bases lay in between. Germline lookup yields CDR1 DFQATT and CDR2 SNEGSKA (reference sequence). The CDR3 here is CSATSRGVTQYF. The CDR3 bases are TGCAGTGCTACCAGCAGGGGTGTTACGCAGTATTTT.

Many counts were recorded for this clonotype. The chain recombines TRBV29-1 with TRBJ2-2; TRBD1 is a possible D gene (5 bases). CDR3 length equals 19 residues. Germline-derived CDR1 and CDR2 are SQVTM and ANQGSEA. V dropped 4 bases and J dropped 3 bases, with 27 bases sitting between them. CDR3: CSVVARWELARVDTGELFF. In nucleotides, the CDR3 is TGCAGCGTTGTCGCCCGATGGGAACTTGCCAGGGTAGACACCGGGGAGCTGTTTTTT.

This clonotype came up a few times. The genes are TRBV7-6 and TRBJ2-5; 8 positions match TRBD1. Per the germline V gene, CDR1 is SGHVS and CDR2 is FNYEAQ. The trim removed 5 bases at V and 5 bases at J, leaving 7 bases unmatched. This CDR3 has 14 amino acids. The CDR3 nucleotides are TGTGCCAGCAGCCTCAGGGGGCGTAGTGAGACCCAGTACTTC. It yields the protein CASSLRGRSETQYF.

This rearrangement joins TRBV4-1 to TRBJ2-2; D may be TRBD1 (5 bases). Germline CDR1 MGHRA, CDR2 YSYEKL. V was shortened by 0 bases and J by 4 bases, with 15 bases between the two germline ends. The CDR3 loop spans 17 amino acids. Here the CDR3 DNA reads TGCGCCAGCAGCCAAGATGGTACAGGAAGGGTCACCGGGGAGCTGTTTTTT. This translates into CASSQDGTGRVTGELFF.

This clonotype was counted a few times. The gene calls are TRBV20-1 and TRBJ1-2, with 10 bases matching TRBD1. Germline V gene sequence: CDR1 DFQATT, CDR2 SNEGSKA (reference sequence). V dropped 5 bases and J dropped 6; count of bases not matched to a gene: 6. This CDR3 region has 13 residues. The CDR3 reads CSAGDRGLHGYTF. The DNA of the CDR3 is TGCAGTGCTGGGGACAGGGGCTTACATGGCTACACCTTC.

There are a few counts of this clonotype. CDR3 DNA: TGCAGCGGAGAAACTAATGAAAAACTGTTTTTT. Its translation: CSGETNEKLFF. The chain carries TRBV29-1 and TRBJ1-4; D unresolved. V was clipped by 7 bases and J by 1 base, with 4 bases between them. Germline CDR1 and CDR2: SQVTM and ANQGSEA. This CDR3 comprises 11 residues.

J is TRBJ2-1 and V is TRBV29-1; D is unclear. CDR3 length equals 12 residues. With 3 bases removed from V and 5 bases from J, the gap between germline ends came to 8 bases. CDR1 is SQVTM, CDR2 ANQGSEA, per germline. CDR3 nucleotides: TGCAGCGTTGATAATGGGAACAATGAGCAGTTCTTC. It codes for CSVDNGNNEQFF.

This clonotype was counted ten times or more. The genes are TRBV21-1 and TRBJ2-1; no DNA check was done on the table's D call, TRBD1. TRBV21-1 is given as a pseudogene. CDR3 size: 14 residues. The CDR3 loop reads CASSKGQTYNEQFF. For the CDR3, the DNA is TGTGCCAGCAGCAAAGGACAGACCTACAATGAGCAGTTCTTC.

The CDR3 loop is CASIGLAGGGEQFF. The CDR3 DNA sequence: TGTGCCAGCATTGGACTAGCGGGAGGTGGTGAGCAGTTCTTC. This rearrangement joins TRBV25-1 to TRBJ2-1; 14 bases align to TRBD2. Germline values: CDR1 MGHDK, CDR2 SYGVNS. This CDR3 has 14 amino acids. J lost 9 bases, V lost 7 bases, and 5 bases had no gene match.

This rearrangement joins TRBV11-2 to TRBJ1-1; the match to TRBD1 covers 8 bases. This CDR3 has 16 amino acids. The V gene end was trimmed by 5 bases and the J gene end by 4 bases; junction bases not matched to a gene: 12. Looked up from germline, CDR1 is SGHAT and CDR2 is FQNNGV. CDR3 amino acids: CASSPRDRFVGTEAFF. The CDR3 nucleotides are TGTGCCAGCAGCCCAAGGGACAGGTTCGTAGGCACTGAAGCTTTCTTT.

This clonotype was recorded at least ten times. The chain couples TRBV29-1 to TRBJ2-1; 8 bases agree with TRBD2. The trim removed 7 bases at V and 12 bases at J, leaving 14 bases unmatched. The CDR3 has 13 residues. CDR1 and CDR2 from the germline V gene are SQVTM and ANQGSEA. The CDR3 region has the DNA TGCAGCGCTAGCGGGCCAGGAGGACGCGGGCAGTTCTTC. Amino acids: CSASGPGGRGQFF.

The chain links TRBV10-3 to TRBJ1-1; no definite D call. There are 12 residues in the CDR3. Trimming cost V 10 bases and J 2 bases, with 11 bases left between them. CDR1 is ENHRY, CDR2 SYGVKD, per germline. CDR3 amino acids: CATVSINTEAFF. CDR3 coding DNA: TGTGCCACCGTTAGTATTAACACTGAAGCTTTCTTT.

The CDR3 DNA is TGCGCCAGCAGGGTAGGAGTCGGGCCAGATACGCAGTATTTT. This encodes CASRVGVGPDTQYF. The chain recombines TRBV5-1 with TRBJ2-3; D not certain. Germline V gene data show CDR1 as SGHRS and CDR2 as YFSETQ. V dropped 5 bases and J dropped 4 bases, with 14 bases sitting between them. This CDR3 has 14 amino acids.

This sequence joins TRBV11-1 and TRBJ2-1; D possibly matches TRBD1 or TRBD2 (6 bases each). The CDR3 has 18 residues. The germline V gene encodes CDR1 SGHAT and CDR2 FQDESV (reference sequence). Trimming took 5 bases from V and 4 from J, leaving 24 bases between them. DNA of the CDR3: TGTGCCAGCAGCCCGGGGGCCTGGGAGCGGAAGATGTACAATGAGCAGTTCTTC. Encoded protein: CASSPGAWERKMYNEQFF.

This clonotype appeared many times. The J gene is TRBJ2-1, the V gene TRBV12-3 or TRBV12-4; 9 bases are shared with TRBD1. The V gene end was trimmed by 4 bases and the J gene end by 6 bases; junction bases not matched to a gene: 1. The CDR3 loop spans 13 amino acids. The CDR3 protein is CASSWGQGNEQFF. As DNA, the CDR3 is TGTGCCAGCAGTTGGGGACAGGGCAATGAGCAGTTCTTC.

This clonotype has ten or more counts. The chain is built from TRBV24-1 and TRBJ2-1; D remains ambiguous. Deletions cut 3 bases from V and 8 bases from J, with 10 bases between. Germline CDR1 reads KGHDR; CDR2 reads SFDVKD. The CDR3 extends over 13 amino acids. DNA for the CDR3: TGTGCCACCAGTGATCGTTACGGTCATGAGCAGTTCTTC. This translates into CATSDRYGHEQFF.